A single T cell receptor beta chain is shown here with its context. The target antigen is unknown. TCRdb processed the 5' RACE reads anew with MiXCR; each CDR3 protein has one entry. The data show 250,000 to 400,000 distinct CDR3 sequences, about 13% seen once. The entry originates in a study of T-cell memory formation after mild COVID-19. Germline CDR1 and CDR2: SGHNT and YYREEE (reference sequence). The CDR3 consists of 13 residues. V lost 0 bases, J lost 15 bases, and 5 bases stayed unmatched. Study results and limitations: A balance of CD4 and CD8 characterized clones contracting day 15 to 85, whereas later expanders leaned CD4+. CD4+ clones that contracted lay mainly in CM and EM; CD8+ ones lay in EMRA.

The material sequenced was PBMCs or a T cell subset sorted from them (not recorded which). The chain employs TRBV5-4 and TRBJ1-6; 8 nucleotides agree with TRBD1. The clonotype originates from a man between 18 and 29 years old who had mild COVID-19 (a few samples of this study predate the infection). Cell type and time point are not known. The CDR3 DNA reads TGTGCCAGCAGCTTGGGAGCCGACAGGGGCCTCCACTTT. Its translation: CASSLGADRGLHF. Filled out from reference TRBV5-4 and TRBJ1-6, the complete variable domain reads ETGVTQSPTHLIKTRGQQVTLRCSSQSGHNTVSWYQQALGQGPQFIFQYYREEENGRGNFPPRFSGLQFPNYSSELNVNALELDDSALYLCASSLGADRGLHFGNGTRLTVT.